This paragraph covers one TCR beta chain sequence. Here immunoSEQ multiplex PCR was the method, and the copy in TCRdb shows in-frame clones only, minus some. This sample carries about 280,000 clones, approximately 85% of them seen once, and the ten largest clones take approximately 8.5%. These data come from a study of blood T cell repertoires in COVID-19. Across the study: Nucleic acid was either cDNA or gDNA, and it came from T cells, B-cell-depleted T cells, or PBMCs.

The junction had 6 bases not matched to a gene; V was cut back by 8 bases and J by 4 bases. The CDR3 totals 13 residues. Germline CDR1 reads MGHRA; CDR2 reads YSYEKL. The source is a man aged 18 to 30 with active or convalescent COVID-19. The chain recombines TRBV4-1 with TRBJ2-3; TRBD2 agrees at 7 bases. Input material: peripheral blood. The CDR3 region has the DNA TGCGCCAGCTGGAGTGGGGGGGCAGATACGCAGTATTTT. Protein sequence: CASWSGGADTQYF.